Listed below are T cell receptor beta chains from one sample, sequenced in a study of T cell repertoires in cytomegalovirus infection. TCRdb used MiXCR to reprocess the reads, holding one entry per CDR3 protein. The sample shows 600,000 to 700,000 distinct CDR3 sequences, around 30% of them seen only once. Antigens of these TCRs are unknown. The sequencing here drew on cultured PBMCs, taken from culture after CMV antigen stimulation. Source of these receptors: a human donor in good health (CMV status not recorded). Some clones in this sample may be carry-over from other donors' samples. CDR3s include the opening cysteine and the closing phenylalanine or tryptophan. Fields, in order: J gene, V gene, clone size, D gene, CDR3 DNA, CDR3 protein. D genes are given only for firm matches. Size is omitted from some rows. Given values are once, few, many or a class for expanded clones.

>TRBJ2-1|TRBV19|NA|NA
TGTGCCAGTAGTATCCTTGGGGTAAACTACAATGAGCAGTTCTTC
CASSILGVNYNEQFF
>TRBJ2-2|TRBV12-3/TRBV12-4|NA|NA
TGTGCCAGCGGGTCACAGGGTGACATCGGGGAGCTGTTTTTT
CASGSQGDIGELFF
>TRBJ1-2|TRBV29-1|once|NA
TGCAGCGTTGATCAGGGGAGCTATGGCTACACCTTC
CSVDQGSYGYTF
>TRBJ2-1|TRBV7-2|NA|TRBD2
TGTGCCAGCAGCTTATCATTCAGCGGGAGCTCCTACAATGAGCAGTTATTC
CASSLSFSGSSYNEQLF
>TRBJ1-1|TRBV7-2|few|NA
TGTGCCAGCAGCTCCGACAGCTATAACACTGAAGCTTTCTTT
CASSSDSYNTEAFF
>TRBJ2-2|TRBV27|few|TRBD1
TGTGCCAGCAGTTTGAGGACAGGGCTTCCCGGGGAGCTGTTTTTT
CASSLRTGLPGELFF
>TRBJ1-3|TRBV4-2|NA|NA
TGTGCCAGCAGCCAAGAGGGGGCGCGTGGAAACACCATATATTTT
CASSQEGARGNTIYF
>TRBJ1-5|TRBV2|few|NA
TGTGCCAGTACAGAGAGAGGGTTCAATCAGCCCCAGCATTTT
CASTERGFNQPQHF
>TRBJ1-5|TRBV20-1|once|NA
TGCAGTGCTAGAGACCTACTTAGCAATCAGCCCCAGCATTTT
CSARDLLSNQPQHF
>TRBJ2-5|TRBV7-2|NA|NA
TGTGCCAGCAGCAACTACGCAGAAGAGACCCAGTACTTC
CASSNYAEETQYF
>TRBJ2-5|TRBV7-9|many|NA
TGTGCCAGCAGCTTAGGAAATGGTCCCCAAGAGACCCAGTACTTC
CASSLGNGPQETQYF
>TRBJ2-7|TRBV15|few|NA
TGTGCCACCAGCAGAGATCGAGCAGGGCCAGGCGAGCAGTACTTC
CATSRDRAGPGEQYF
>TRBJ1-1|TRBV20-1|NA|TRBD1
TGCAGTGCTAGAGACACAGGGGGCCCAATGAACACTGAAGCTTTCTTT
CSARDTGGPMNTEAFF
>TRBJ2-5|TRBV7-8|NA|NA
TGTGCCAGCAGCTTACACTGGACGGAGACCCAGTACTTC
CASSLHWTETQYF
>TRBJ1-1|TRBV7-8|many|NA
TGTGCCAGCAGCCAAGGACACTTGAACACTGAAGCTTTCTTT
CASSQGHLNTEAFF
>TRBJ2-1|TRBV7-8|few|TRBD2
TGTGCCAGCAGCAGAAGACCGGGACTAGCGGGAGCTTATGAGCAGTTCTTC
CASSRRPGLAGAYEQFF
>TRBJ1-6|TRBV10-3|few|TRBD1
TGTGCCATCAGTGAACCCACAGGGGTGGGGGATAATTCACCCCTCCACTTT
CAISEPTGVGDNSPLHF
>TRBJ2-1|TRBV24-1|few|NA
TGTGCCACCAGTGATTTGGGGTCCAGCGGCAAAGACTTTCATGGTGAGCAGTTCTTC
CATSDLGSSGKDFHGEQFF
>TRBJ2-2|TRBV12-3/TRBV12-4|few|NA
TGTGCCAGCAGTCCCACTACTAGGAACACCGGGGAGCTGTTTTTT
CASSPTTRNTGELFF
>TRBJ2-1|TRBV6-5|NA|TRBD2
TGTGCCAGCAGTTACTCTCGCGGGGGGGACAATGAGCAGTTCTTC
CASSYSRGGDNEQFF
>TRBJ2-1|TRBV28|few|NA
TGTGCCAGCAGTTTTGCGGGCGAGAATGAGCAGTTCTTC
CASSFAGENEQFF
>TRBJ2-7|TRBV7-2|few|TRBD1
TGTGCCAGCAGCTTCTCGACAGGGGAGTACTACGAGCAGTACTTC
CASSFSTGEYYEQYF
>TRBJ2-2|TRBV7-8|NA|TRBD2
TGTGCCAGCAGCCCTCCAATTAGCGGGGTACCCGGGGAGCTGTTTTTT
CASSPPISGVPGELFF
>TRBJ1-3|TRBV2|NA|NA
TGTGCCAGCGACGGGTGGAGCTCTGGAAACACCATATATTTT
CASDGWSSGNTIYF
>TRBJ2-1|TRBV10-3|NA|TRBD1
TGTGCCATCAGTGAGCCCCCGGGACAGGGACATGAGCAGTTCTTC
CAISEPPGQGHEQFF
>TRBJ2-2|TRBV27|few|NA
TGTGCCAGCTCCGAACAGAGGGGCCCGACGACCACCGGGGAGCTGTTTTTT
CASSEQRGPTTTGELFF
>TRBJ1-5|TRBV6-2/TRBV6-3|few|NA
TGTGCCAGCAGTGGCCAAGCGGCCAATCAGCCCCAGCATTTT
CASSGQAANQPQHF
>TRBJ1-2|TRBV6-1|few|NA
TGTGCCACTCGAGGGACCTCCTATGGCTACACCTTC
CATRGTSYGYTF
>TRBJ1-5|TRBV15|NA|NA
TGTGCCACCAGCAGAGATACGGGAAGGCAGCCCCAGCATTTT
CATSRDTGRQPQHF
>TRBJ2-3|TRBV7-2|many|NA
TGTGCCAGCAGCCCCTATCAAGGGCCGCCGCAGTATTTT
CASSPYQGPPQYF
>TRBJ2-3|TRBV7-9|NA|NA
TGTGCCAGCAGCTCTTTAAGGGGCATATACACAGATACGCAGTATTTT
CASSSLRGIYTDTQYF
>TRBJ2-7|TRBV6-1|few|TRBD2
TGTGCCAGCAGTGACTCCTCAGGGGGCGGACGCGAAACTAGCGGGGGCTACGAGCAGTACTTC
CASSDSSGGGRETSGGYEQYF
>TRBJ2-1|TRBV18|NA|NA
TGTGCCAGCTCACATGGAACCTACAATGAGCAGTTCTTC
CASSHGTYNEQFF
>TRBJ1-1|TRBV3-1|NA|NA
TGTGCCAGCAGCCCCTCCGACAGGTCGAACACTGAAGCTTTCTTT
CASSPSDRSNTEAFF
>TRBJ2-1|TRBV19|NA|TRBD2
TGTGCCAGTAGTATTGGGCTAGCGGGGGGGCCAAGAAATGAGCAGTTCTTC
CASSIGLAGGPRNEQFF
>TRBJ2-3|TRBV2|few|NA
TGTGCCAGCAAGGAGGGGATCTTCTCAGATACGCAGTATTTT
CASKEGIFSDTQYF
>TRBJ2-1|TRBV11-3|NA|NA
TGTGCCAGCAGCTTAGGGCAGGGGGGCCGGAATGAGCAGTTCTTC
CASSLGQGGRNEQFF
>TRBJ1-5|TRBV5-6|NA|NA
TGTGCCAGCAGCTTAGGGGAGGGACGGTTAAGCAATCAGCCCCAGCATTTT
CASSLGEGRLSNQPQHF
>TRBJ2-1|TRBV6-1|few|NA
TGTGCCAGCAGTACCGGGACGGGCCGTGAGCAGTTCTTC
CASSTGTGREQFF
>TRBJ1-6|TRBV28|few|NA
TGTGCCAGCAGTTTATCCAGACGCCTCGGCCTCCACTTT
CASSLSRRLGLHF
>TRBJ1-5|TRBV29-1|NA|NA
TGCAGCGTTGCCAGTACCAATCAGCCCCAGCATTTT
CSVASTNQPQHF
>TRBJ2-7|TRBV11-2|few|NA
TGTGCCAGCAGCTTAGTTTCCCCCACTAGGGGATCCTCCTACGAGCAGTACTTC
CASSLVSPTRGSSYEQYF
>TRBJ2-1|TRBV19|few|TRBD2
TGTGCCAGTAGTATCCTCGGCTTCGGACTAGCGGGATCTAGCTCCTACAATGAGCAGTTCTTC
CASSILGFGLAGSSSYNEQFF
>TRBJ2-1|TRBV7-9|few|NA
TGTGCCAGCAGCTTAGGCGTAGGGACATCGCAGTTCTTC
CASSLGVGTSQFF
>TRBJ1-2|TRBV5-6|NA|NA
TGTGCCAGCAACTTCTTTCCGGGACCGAACTATGGCTACACCTTC
CASNFFPGPNYGYTF
>TRBJ1-5|TRBV6-6|NA|NA
TGTGCCAGCAGTGTAGGGGACATCAATCAGCCCCAGCATTTT
CASSVGDINQPQHF
>TRBJ1-1|TRBV7-9|many|NA
TGTGCCAGCAGCTTAGGATTGAGGGACACTGAAGCTTTCTTT
CASSLGLRDTEAFF
>TRBJ2-2|TRBV5-1|NA|TRBD2
TGCGCCAGCAGCGGGACTAGCGCGACTACGAACACCGGGGAGCTGTTTTTT
CASSGTSATTNTGELFF
>TRBJ2-3|TRBV7-2|NA|NA
TGTGCCAGCAGCTTAGGGGGACACTTTAGCACAGAGACGCAGTATTTT
CASSLGGHFSTETQYF
>TRBJ2-3|TRBV2|NA|NA
TGTGCCAGCAGGAAGGGGGGGGTAGATACGCAGTATTTT
CASRKGGVDTQYF
>TRBJ1-2|TRBV12-3/TRBV12-4|NA|NA
TGTGCCAGCAAGAAACAGTGGGATAACTATGGCTACACCTTC
CASKKQWDNYGYTF
>TRBJ2-7|TRBV10-3|NA|NA
TGTGCCATCAGTCCAACTACCCCCGACGACCAGTACTTC
CAISPTTPDDQYF